The 25 T cell receptor beta chains below were found in one sample sequenced in a study of T cell responses to AZD1222 COVID-19 vaccine. Assay: immunoSEQ multiplex PCR; the TCRdb copy retains only in-frame clones and omits some. The sample contains more than 150,000 clones, 85% to 90% of which appear only once. The source was peripheral blood, collected on day 0 of AZD1222 vaccination. Receptors originate from an adult in good health.

This rearrangement joins TRBV13 to TRBJ1-2; no reliable D call. The CDR3 totals 13 residues. Germline CDR1 is PRHDT and CDR2 is FYEKMQ (reference sequence). V gave up 3 bases and J gave up 5 bases, with 10 bases separating them. The CDR3 loop reads CASSFGYFYGYTF. The CDR3 DNA is TGTGCCAGCAGCTTCGGATATTTTTATGGCTACACCTTC. Complete variable domain (other parts from reference TRBV13 and TRBJ1-2): AAGVIQSPRHLIKEKRETATLKCYPIPRHDTVYWYQQGPGQDPQFLISFYEKMQSDKGSIPDRFSAQQFSDYHSELNMSSLELGDSALYFCASSFGYFYGYTFGSGTRLTVV.

V gene TRBV10-1 combines with J gene TRBJ1-4; D uncertain. Germline-derived CDR1 and CDR2 are WNHNN and SYGVQD (reference sequence). The CDR3 has 13 amino acids. V lost 3 bases and J lost 5, with 7 bases in between. The CDR3 loop reads CASSDPGNEKLFF. CDR3 in DNA: TGCGCCAGCAGTGACCCGGGGAATGAAAAACTGTTTTTT.

V gene TRBV19 combines with J gene TRBJ1-5; a weak D match, TRBD1 (5 bases). The V end was cut by 1 base, the J end by 7 bases, with 14 bases between. Germline V lookup: CDR1 LNHDA, CDR2 SQIVND (reference sequence). The CDR3 is made up of 15 amino acids. CDR3 coding DNA: TGTGCCAGTAGTATAGCAGGGATCGCGGGGCAGCCCCAGCATTTT. Its translation: CASSIAGIAGQPQHF.

Only a few counts were recorded for this clone. The chain links TRBV6-5 to TRBJ2-7; the D gene is possibly TRBD2 (5 bases). The CDR3 runs to 15 residues. The germline V gene has CDR1 MNHEY and CDR2 SVGAGI. The V and J ends lost 0 bases and 0 bases respectively, with 9 bases between them. The CDR3 sequence: CASSYSAGHSYEQYF. The DNA of the CDR3 is TGTGCCAGCAGTTACTCTGCGGGCCACTCCTACGAGCAGTACTTC.

This chain joins TRBV6-5 and TRBJ2-3; no firm D call. Germline CDR1 is MNHEY and CDR2 is SVGAGI. The CDR3 has 12 residues. The V gene lost 5 bases and the J gene lost 3 bases, with 6 bases spanning the gap. This CDR3 is CASSQLTDTQYF. The CDR3 DNA is TGTGCCAGCAGTCAGTTGACAGATACGCAGTATTTT.

The chain recombines TRBV12-3 or TRBV12-4 with TRBJ2-5; TRBD2 might be the D (5 bases). Trimming removed 7 bases at V and 4 bases at J, with 10 bases between. This CDR3 is built from 12 residues. The CDR3 sequence: CASKFGRETQYF. Written as DNA, the CDR3 is TGTGCCAGCAAGTTTGGGAGAGAGACCCAGTACTTC.

The CDR3 nucleotides read TGTGCCAGCAGTTTACCAGGGTTGGATGGCTACACCTTC. Translated, it gives CASSLPGLDGYTF. The chain has TRBV6-5 and TRBJ1-2; D perhaps matches TRBD1 (5 bases). Germline V gene lookup returns CDR1 MNHEY and CDR2 SVGAGI. The CDR3 runs to 13 residues. V dropped 4 bases and J dropped 6 bases, with 12 bases sitting between them.

This sequence joins TRBV2 and TRBJ1-5; D not certain. The germline gives CDR1 SNHLY, CDR2 FYNNEI. This CDR3 has 14 amino acids. Trimming took off 3 bases at V and 3 bases at J, with 9 bases between the two ends. Here the CDR3 DNA reads TGTGCCAGCAGTGACGGGGAGCTCAATCAGCCCCAGCATTTT. Translation gives CASSDGELNQPQHF.

The gene calls are TRBV7-2 and TRBJ1-1; 11 bases fit TRBD1. V trimming: 4 bases; J trimming: 5 bases; junction bases outside the gene matches: 6. The CDR3 is 15 amino acids. Germline CDR1 SGHTA, CDR2 FQGNSA. The CDR3 is CASSSRTGGWTEAFF. The CDR3 nucleotides are TGTGCCAGCAGCTCCCGGACAGGGGGCTGGACTGAAGCTTTCTTT.

The CDR3 DNA follows: TGCGCCAGCAGCCAGGAGCAGGGAGCGGGAATTGGGGCCAACGTCCTGACTTTC. Its protein is CASSQEQGAGIGANVLTF. V usage is TRBV4-1 and J usage is TRBJ2-6, with 7 nucleotides matching TRBD2. CDR1 MGHRA and CDR2 YSYEKL come from the germline V gene. This CDR3 is built from 18 residues. J lost 3 bases, V lost 3 bases, and 11 bases had no gene match.

The chain recombines TRBV2 with TRBJ1-2; a possible D gene is TRBD1 (5 bases). Trimming took off 2 bases at V and 7 bases at J, with 17 bases between the two ends. The CDR3 has 15 amino acids. Germline CDR1 SNHLY, CDR2 FYNNEI. The CDR3 region is CASSERAGQVSGYTF. CDR3 DNA: TGTGCCAGCAGTGAAAGGGCAGGGCAGGTCTCTGGCTACACCTTC.

The V gene is TRBV3-1 (or the pseudogene TRBV3-2), the J gene TRBJ1-1, with D maybe TRBD1 (5 bases). The germline V gene encodes CDR1 LGHDT and CDR2 YNNKEL (reference sequence). The V gene lost 0 bases and the J gene lost 11 bases, with 10 bases spanning the gap. The CDR3 contains 12 residues. CDR3 region: CASSQDQGRAFF. CDR3 in DNA: TGTGCCAGCAGCCAAGATCAGGGCAGGGCTTTCTTT.

The J gene is TRBJ1-2, the V gene TRBV19; D unresolved. The CDR3 has 12 amino acids. Germline CDR1 LNHDA, CDR2 SQIVND (reference sequence). V gave up 9 bases and J gave up 3 bases, with 11 bases separating them. DNA for the CDR3: TGTGCCAGCAAGACTGTATACTATGGCTACACCTTC. It is translated as CASKTVYYGYTF.

A single count supports this clone. The rearrangement uses TRBV3-1 (or the pseudogene TRBV3-2) and TRBJ2-6; TRBD1 agrees at 11 bases. The V and J ends lost 6 bases and 1 base, in that order; junction bases with no gene match: 8. Germline values: CDR1 LGHDT, CDR2 YNNKEL (reference sequence). The CDR3 totals 18 residues. CDR3 DNA sequence: TGTGCCAGCAGGGATCCGGGACAGGGGGGGTCTGGGGCCAACGTCCTGACTTTC. Amino acid sequence: CASRDPGQGGSGANVLTF.

The chain couples TRBV24-1 to TRBJ1-1; maybe TRBD1 (5 bases). The germline CDR1 and CDR2 sequences are KGHDR and SFDVKD. Trimming removed 9 bases from V and 0 bases from J, with 10 bases in between. This CDR3 comprises 13 residues. CDR3 bases: TGTGCCACCTGGGACGGAATGAACACTGAAGCTTTCTTT. It translates to CATWDGMNTEAFF.

The chain links TRBV4-1 to TRBJ1-3; 10 bases are a match to TRBD1. The CDR3 has 14 amino acids. Germline values: CDR1 MGHRA, CDR2 YSYEKL. V lost 4 bases, J lost 8 bases, and 5 bases stayed unmatched. The CDR3 DNA reads as TGCGCCAGCAGCCCCGGGACAGGGGAAGACACCATATATTTT. Amino acids: CASSPGTGEDTIYF.

The chain is built from TRBV14 and TRBJ1-2, with TRBD1 matching 8 bases. CDR1 is SGHDN, CDR2 FVKESK, per germline. The length of the CDR3 is 14 residues. V was clipped by 6 bases and J by 4 bases; unmatched bases: 7. The CDR3 DNA is TGTGCCAGCAGGCAGACAGGGGCCTTCTATGGCTACACCTTC. This translates into CASRQTGAFYGYTF. Looking up the rest from reference TRBV14 and TRBJ1-2 gives the full variable domain: EAGVTQFPSHSVIEKGQTVTLRCDPISGHDNLYWYRRVMGKEIKFLLHFVKESKQDESGMPNNRFLAERTGGTYSTLKVQPAELEDSGVYFCASRQTGAFYGYTFGSGTRLTVV.

V usage is TRBV4-3 and J usage is TRBJ2-7; TRBD2 might be the D (5 bases). The CDR3 extends over 14 amino acids. V was trimmed by 0 bases and J by 5 bases, leaving 11 bases between them. From germline, CDR1 is LGHNA and CDR2 YSLEER. Here the CDR3 DNA reads TGCGCCAGCAGCCAAGATCCTAGCAGCGACGAGCAGTACTTC. The encoded protein is CASSQDPSSDEQYF.

The chain is built from TRBV12-3 or TRBV12-4 and TRBJ2-5, with a tentative D call TRBD1 (5 bases). The CDR3 is made up of 13 amino acids. Trimming pared 7 bases from V and 4 bases from J, leaving 13 bases between. CDR3 sequence reads: CASTPRDGETQYF. As DNA, the CDR3 is TGTGCCAGCACTCCCAGGGATGGAGAGACCCAGTACTTC.

The chain links TRBV6-5 to TRBJ1-3, with a tentative D call TRBD1 (6 bases). The germline V gene encodes CDR1 MNHEY and CDR2 SVGAGI. The CDR3 has 12 residues. V gave up 10 bases and J gave up 3 bases, with 10 bases separating them. In nucleotides, the CDR3 is TGTGCCACCCTACAGGGTGGAAACACCATATATTTT. Protein sequence: CATLQGGNTIYF.

Of note for this clone: The same CDR3 is also encoded by other DNA sequences in this sample. In nucleotides, the CDR3 is TGTGCCAGCAGTTCGACTTTAAACACTGAAGCTTTCTTT. It codes for CASSSTLNTEAFF. V usage is TRBV6-5 and J usage is TRBJ1-1, with D hard to call. Germline lookup yields CDR1 MNHEY and CDR2 SVGAGI. V dropped 4 bases and J dropped 2 bases, with 8 bases sitting between them. This CDR3 has 13 amino acids.

This chain links TRBV19 with TRBJ2-1; 11 bases fit TRBD1. In germline, CDR1 is LNHDA, CDR2 SQIVND (reference sequence). After removal of 6 bases from V and 6 bases from J, the junction contained 7 bases not matched to a gene. CDR3 length: 15 residues. In nucleotides, the CDR3 is TGTGCCAGTAGCCCCGGGACAGGGGGTCCCAATGAGCAGTTCTTC. Translating gives CASSPGTGGPNEQFF. Together with reference TRBV19 and TRBJ2-1, the CDR3 gives the full variable domain: DGGITQSPKYLFRKEGQNVTLSCEQNLNHDAMYWYRQDPGQGLRLIYYSQIVNDFQKGDIAEGYSVSREKKESFPLTVTSAQKNPTAFYLCASSPGTGGPNEQFFGPGTRLTVL.

The rearrangement uses TRBV30 and TRBJ2-2; D gene unclear. Trimming cost V 0 bases and J 3 bases, with 5 bases left between them. Looked up from germline, CDR1 is GTSNPN and CDR2 is SVGIG (reference sequence). The CDR3 has 13 residues. CDR3 in amino acids: CAWSVRDTGELFF. The CDR3 nucleotides are TGTGCCTGGAGTGTACGAGACACCGGGGAGCTGTTTTTT.

The V call is TRBV27, the J call TRBJ2-1, with 14 bases aligning to TRBD2. V lost 7 bases, J lost 0 bases, and 11 bases stayed unmatched. The CDR3 runs 19 residues. Germline CDR1 reads MNHEY; CDR2 reads SMNVEV (reference sequence). The CDR3 DNA is TGTGCCAGCATCATTTCGGGACTAGCGGGGGCGTACTCCTACAATGAGCAGTTCTTC. Amino acid sequence: CASIISGLAGAYSYNEQFF.

The chain is built from TRBV18 and TRBJ1-1; the D is unclear. V shed 0 bases and J shed 1 base, with 9 bases lying between them. CDR3 length equals 15 residues. CDR1 and CDR2 (germline): KGHSH, LQKENI. CDR3 sequence (DNA): TGTGCCAGCTCACCACCGCGGATTCCGAACACTGAAGCTTTCTTT. Translated, it gives CASSPPRIPNTEAFF.